A selection of T cell receptor beta chains follows, all from one sample in a study of CD8 T cells in Susac syndrome. TCRdb processed the immunoSEQ multiplex PCR reads anew with MiXCR; each CDR3 protein has one entry. The data show 150,000 to 200,000 distinct CDR3 sequences, 75% to 95% seen once. The sequencing input was CD4+ T cells from PBMCs. These receptors came from a human donor with Susac syndrome. The CDR3 runs from the conserved cysteine through the conserved F or W. The order of the fields is CDR3 protein, V gene, J gene.

CSALHRERSGELFF,TRBV20-1,TRBJ2-2
CSANRDRGLSQYF,TRBV20-1,TRBJ2-7
CASSVLGERYNEQFF,TRBV9,TRBJ2-1
CSVRVNTVPGTIQYF,TRBV29-1,TRBJ2-4
CASSDGTGGTTNEKLFF,TRBV18,TRBJ1-4
CAISRPHEGTEAFF,TRBV10-3,TRBJ1-1
CASSYSISRGGQPQHF,TRBV6-2/TRBV6-3,TRBJ1-5
CATSPPLKSEQFF,TRBV15,TRBJ2-1
CASSYSKDRVSGNTIYF,TRBV6-5,TRBJ1-3
CASRRHSNYGYTF,TRBV6-5,TRBJ1-2
CASKNEGETQYF,TRBV5-1,TRBJ2-5
CASSQGWTGGAGVTEAFF,TRBV3-1,TRBJ1-1
CSARDGTGVTYEQYF,TRBV20-1,TRBJ2-7
CSARPSGANVLTF,TRBV20-1,TRBJ2-6
CASSQDYGRGYEQYF,TRBV4-2,TRBJ2-7
CASSARTGANVLTF,TRBV2,TRBJ2-6